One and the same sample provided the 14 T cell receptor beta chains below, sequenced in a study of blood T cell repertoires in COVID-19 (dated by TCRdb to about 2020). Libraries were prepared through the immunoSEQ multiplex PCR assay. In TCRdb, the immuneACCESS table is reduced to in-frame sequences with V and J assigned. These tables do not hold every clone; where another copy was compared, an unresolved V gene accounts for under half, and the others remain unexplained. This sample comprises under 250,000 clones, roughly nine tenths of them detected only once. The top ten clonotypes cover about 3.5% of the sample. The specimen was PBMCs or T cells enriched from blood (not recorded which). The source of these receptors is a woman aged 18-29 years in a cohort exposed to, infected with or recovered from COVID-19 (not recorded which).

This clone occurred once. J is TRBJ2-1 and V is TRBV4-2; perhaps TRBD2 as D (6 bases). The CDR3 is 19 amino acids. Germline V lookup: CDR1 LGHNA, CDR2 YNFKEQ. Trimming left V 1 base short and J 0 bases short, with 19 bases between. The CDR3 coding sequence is TGTGCCAGCAGCCAAGTGGGGGGTGAGGCCCGGGGCTCCTACAATGAGCAGTTCTTC. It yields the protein CASSQVGGEARGSYNEQFF.

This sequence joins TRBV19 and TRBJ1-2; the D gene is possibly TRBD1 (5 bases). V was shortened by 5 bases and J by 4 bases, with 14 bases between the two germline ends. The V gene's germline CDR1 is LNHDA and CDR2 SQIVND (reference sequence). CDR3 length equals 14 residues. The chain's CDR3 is CASSSTGSPYGYTF. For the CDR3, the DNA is TGTGCCAGTAGTTCAACAGGCTCCCCCTATGGCTACACCTTC.

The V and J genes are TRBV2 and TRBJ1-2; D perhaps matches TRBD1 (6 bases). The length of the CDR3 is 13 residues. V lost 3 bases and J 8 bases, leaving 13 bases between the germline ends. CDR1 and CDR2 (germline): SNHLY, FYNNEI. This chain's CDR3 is CASSEGAEHGYTF. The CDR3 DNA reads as TGTGCCAGCAGTGAGGGGGCAGAGCACGGCTACACCTTC.

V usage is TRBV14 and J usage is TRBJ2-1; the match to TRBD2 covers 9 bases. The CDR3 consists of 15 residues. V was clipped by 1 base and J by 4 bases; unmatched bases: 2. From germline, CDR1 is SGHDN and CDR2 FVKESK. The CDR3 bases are TGTGCCAGCAGCCAAGTGGCGGGAGGGTACAATGAGCAGTTCTTC. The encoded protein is CASSQVAGGYNEQFF.

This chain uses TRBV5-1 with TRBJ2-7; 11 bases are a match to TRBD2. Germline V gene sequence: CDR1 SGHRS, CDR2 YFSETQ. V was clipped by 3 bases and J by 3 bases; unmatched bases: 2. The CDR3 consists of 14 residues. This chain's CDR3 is CASSSTSGNYEQYF. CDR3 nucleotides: TGCGCCAGCAGCTCGACTAGCGGGAACTACGAGCAGTACTTC.

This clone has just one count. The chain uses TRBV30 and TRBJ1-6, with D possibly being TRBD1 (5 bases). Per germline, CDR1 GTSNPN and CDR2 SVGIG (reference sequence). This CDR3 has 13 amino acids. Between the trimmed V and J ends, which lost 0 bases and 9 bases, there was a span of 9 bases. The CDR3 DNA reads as TGTGCCTGGAGTGTAGTGGGGGGTTCACCCCTCCACTTT. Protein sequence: CAWSVVGGSPLHF.

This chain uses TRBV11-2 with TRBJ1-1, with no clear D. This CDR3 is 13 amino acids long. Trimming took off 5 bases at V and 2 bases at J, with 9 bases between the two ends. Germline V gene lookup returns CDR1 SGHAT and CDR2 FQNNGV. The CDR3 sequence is CASSEGPNTEAFF. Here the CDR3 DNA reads TGTGCCAGCAGCGAGGGTCCTAACACTGAAGCTTTCTTT.

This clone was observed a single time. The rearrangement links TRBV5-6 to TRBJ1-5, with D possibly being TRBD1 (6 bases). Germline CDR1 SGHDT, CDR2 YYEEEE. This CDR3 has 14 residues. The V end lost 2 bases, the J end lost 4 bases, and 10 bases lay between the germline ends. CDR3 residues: CASSLTGTNQPQHF. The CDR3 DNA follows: TGTGCCAGCAGCTTAACAGGGACAAATCAGCCCCAGCATTTT.

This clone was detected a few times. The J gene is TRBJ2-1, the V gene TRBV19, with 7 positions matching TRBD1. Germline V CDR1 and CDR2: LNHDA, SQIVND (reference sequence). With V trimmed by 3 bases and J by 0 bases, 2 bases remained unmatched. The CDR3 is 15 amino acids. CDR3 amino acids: CASSMGQSSYNEQFF. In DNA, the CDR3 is TGTGCCAGTAGTATGGGACAGAGCTCCTACAATGAGCAGTTCTTC.

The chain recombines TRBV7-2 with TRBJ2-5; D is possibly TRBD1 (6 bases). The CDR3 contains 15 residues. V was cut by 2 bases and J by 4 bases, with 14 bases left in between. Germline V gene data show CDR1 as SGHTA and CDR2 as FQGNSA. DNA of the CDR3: TGTGCCAGCAGCTTAAGTTCCCAGGGGAGAGAGACCCAGTACTTC. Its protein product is CASSLSSQGRETQYF.

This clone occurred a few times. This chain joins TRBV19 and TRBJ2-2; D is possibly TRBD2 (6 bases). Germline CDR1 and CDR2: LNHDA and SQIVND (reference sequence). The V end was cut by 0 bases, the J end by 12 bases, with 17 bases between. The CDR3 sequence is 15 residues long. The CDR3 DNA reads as TGTGCCAGTAGTATAGATCTGAGTACTAGCAGGCAGCTGTTTTTT. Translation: CASSIDLSTSRQLFF. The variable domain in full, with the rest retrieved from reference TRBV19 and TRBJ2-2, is DGGITQSPKYLFRKEGQNVTLSCEQNLNHDAMYWYRQDPGQGLRLIYYSQIVNDFQKGDIAEGYSVSREKKESFPLTVTSAQKNPTAFYLCASSIDLSTSRQLFFGEGSRLTVL.

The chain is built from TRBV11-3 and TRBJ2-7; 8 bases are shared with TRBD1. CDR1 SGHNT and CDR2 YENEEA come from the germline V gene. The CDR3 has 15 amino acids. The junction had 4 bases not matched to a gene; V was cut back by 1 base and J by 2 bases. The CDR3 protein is CASSLVGTGPYEQYF. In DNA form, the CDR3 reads TGTGCCAGCAGCTTAGTCGGGACAGGTCCCTACGAGCAGTACTTC.

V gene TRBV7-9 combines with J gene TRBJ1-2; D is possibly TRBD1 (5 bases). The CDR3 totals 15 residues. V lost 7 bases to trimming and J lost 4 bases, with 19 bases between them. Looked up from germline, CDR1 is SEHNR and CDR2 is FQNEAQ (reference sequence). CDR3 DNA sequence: TGTGCCAGCAACTTGGAAGACAGTGACCCCTATGGCTACACCTTC. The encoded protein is CASNLEDSDPYGYTF. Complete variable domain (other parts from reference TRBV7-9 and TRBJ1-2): DTGVSQNPRHKITKRGQNVTFRCDPISEHNRLYWYRQTLGQGPEFLTYFQNEAQLEKSRLLSDRFSAERPKGSFSTLEIQRTEQGDSAMYLCASNLEDSDPYGYTFGSGTRLTVV.

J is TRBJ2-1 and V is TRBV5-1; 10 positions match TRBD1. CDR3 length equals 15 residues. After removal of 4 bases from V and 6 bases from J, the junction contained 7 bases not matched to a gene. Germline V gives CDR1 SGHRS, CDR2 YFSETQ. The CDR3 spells CASSQGTGALNEQFF. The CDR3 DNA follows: TGCGCCAGCAGCCAGGGGACAGGGGCCCTCAATGAGCAGTTCTTC.